This TCR beta chain was captured by sequencing in a study of T-cell memory formation after mild COVID-19 (TCRdb year 2021). Context from the whole study: TCR sequence clusters from the two donors were largely donor specific. Longitudinal TCRalpha and TCRbeta repertoire sequencing tracked T-cell clones expanding and contracting after mild COVID-19 in two donors. The cohort was made up of two young adult volunteers, one female and one male, who were previously healthy. Study-level results and caveats: The detection of some responding clones in pre-infection memory suggests that pre-existing cross-reactive memory T cells joined the SARS-CoV-2 response. Balanced CD4/CD8 phenotypes were observed for clones contracting from day 15 to 85, whereas a bias towards CD4+ was observed for a second wave of clones expanding from day 15 to 37. Contracting CD4+ clones appeared mostly in the CM and EM memory subsets, whereas CD8+ clones were enriched in EMRA. Only a couple of mild cases were covered by the study, and larger cohorts that include severe cases with pre-infection samples were considered necessary. The second-wave clones that peaked on day 37 were not confirmed to be SARS-CoV-2 specific.

Ficoll-Paque density gradient centrifugation was the method used to isolate PBMCs. The sequencer listed for this sample is Illumina NovaSeq 6000. Using 5'RACE with constant-segment primers, TCRalpha and TCRbeta cDNA libraries were constructed, with sample barcodes and unique molecular identifiers added in the process. Trizol reagent was used to extract RNA from every sample. Libraries were amplified in two PCR steps, with a second sample barcode and Illumina TruSeq adapters added in the second step. Sequencing of libraries was performed on an Illumina NovaSeq with 2 x 150 bp paired-end reads. As for the authors' bioinformatics: Reads were demultiplexed and collapsed into UMI-guided consensus sequences with migec v1.2.7. With mixcr v2.1.11, UMI consensuses were aligned to TRA and TRB V and J templates and assembled into clonotypes. Expanded or contracted clonotypes were those called significant by both edgeR and NoisET, with noise models trained on biological replicates. For edgeR calls, a false discovery rate-adjusted p below 0.01 and a log2 fold-change threshold of 1 were applied. As an exploratory analysis of dynamics, max-normalized trajectories of the 1000 most abundant clonotypes were examined by PCA with hierarchical clustering. Separately sequenced CD4+ and CD8+ repertoires were used to assign a CD4 or CD8 phenotype to each responding clone. Through fastp at Q25 and MiXCR, TCRdb rebuilt clones from the public reads, retaining in-frame beta chains. A single entry per CDR3 protein holds the most common genes and DNA from its merged rows. TCRdb, rather than the study authors, made the V and J calls. The sample table shows roughly 620,000 distinct CDR3 sequences, and roughly 18% are seen once. Around 11% of the sample is held by the ten biggest clonotypes.

The trim is 1 base for V and 0 bases for J, with a gap of 6 bases between the germline ends. The CDR3 numbers 13 residues from cysteine through phenylalanine. Only the CDR3 DNA stays, 39 bases, in frame from base 1. CDR1 and CDR2 were assigned from the germline V gene (reference sequence) as GTSNPN and SVGIG. Points on this clonotype: Its antigen is not yet known. The input lacks base qualities; no much larger clone sits a single base away.

Specimen: PBMCs or a T cell subset sorted from them (not recorded which). The chain is made from TRBV30 and TRBJ1-1, with no confidently assigned D gene. The TCR comes from an adult woman who had mild COVID-19 (a few samples of this study predate the infection). The sample titles of this study are shuffled in the database, so cell type and time point are left out; the donor was told from shared clones. This receptor carries the CDR3 CAWSEGLNTEAFF. The sequenced DNA: TGTGCCTGGAGTGAAGGGCTGAACACTGAAGCTTTCTTT.